This T cell receptor beta chain was identified during a study of CD8+ T cells in alopecia areata. Study details: Severity in treated patients was scored by percentage of scalp area affected.

Germline values: CDR1 SGHTA, CDR2 FQGNSA. The length of the CDR3 is 13 residues. V was pared by 5 bases and J by 6 bases, with 12 bases between. RNA was isolated and reverse transcribed to cDNA, the sequencing template. TCRdb keeps only in-frame clones here, not all; method: immunoSEQ multiplex PCR. This sample has about 210,000 clones, with under 70% found just once. The treatment was: oral pan-JAK inhibitor, 5-10 mg twice daily. This receptor was taken from a human donor with alopecia areata. Sample: CD4+ T cells sorted from blood, taken around week 46, from a patient treated with tofacitinib. The chain uses TRBV7-2 and TRBJ2-3; the D is unclear. The CDR3: CASSIGPRDTQYF. CDR3 nucleotides: TGTGCCAGCAGCATCGGGCCGCGGGATACGCAGTATTTT.